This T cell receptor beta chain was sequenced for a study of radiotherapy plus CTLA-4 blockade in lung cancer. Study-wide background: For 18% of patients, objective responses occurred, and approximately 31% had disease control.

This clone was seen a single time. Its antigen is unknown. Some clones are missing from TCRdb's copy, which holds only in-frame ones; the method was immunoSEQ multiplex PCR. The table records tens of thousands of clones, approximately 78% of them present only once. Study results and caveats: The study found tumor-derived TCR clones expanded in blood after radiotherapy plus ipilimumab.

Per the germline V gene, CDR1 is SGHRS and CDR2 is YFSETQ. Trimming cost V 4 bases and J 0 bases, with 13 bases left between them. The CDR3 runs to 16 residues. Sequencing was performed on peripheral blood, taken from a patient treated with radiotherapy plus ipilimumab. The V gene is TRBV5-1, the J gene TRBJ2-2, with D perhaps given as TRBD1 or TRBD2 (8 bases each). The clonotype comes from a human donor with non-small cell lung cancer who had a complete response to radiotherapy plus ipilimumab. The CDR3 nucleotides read TGCGCCAGCAGCCGGGAGGGACAGGCGAACACCGGGGAGCTGTTTTTT. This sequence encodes CASSREGQANTGELFF.